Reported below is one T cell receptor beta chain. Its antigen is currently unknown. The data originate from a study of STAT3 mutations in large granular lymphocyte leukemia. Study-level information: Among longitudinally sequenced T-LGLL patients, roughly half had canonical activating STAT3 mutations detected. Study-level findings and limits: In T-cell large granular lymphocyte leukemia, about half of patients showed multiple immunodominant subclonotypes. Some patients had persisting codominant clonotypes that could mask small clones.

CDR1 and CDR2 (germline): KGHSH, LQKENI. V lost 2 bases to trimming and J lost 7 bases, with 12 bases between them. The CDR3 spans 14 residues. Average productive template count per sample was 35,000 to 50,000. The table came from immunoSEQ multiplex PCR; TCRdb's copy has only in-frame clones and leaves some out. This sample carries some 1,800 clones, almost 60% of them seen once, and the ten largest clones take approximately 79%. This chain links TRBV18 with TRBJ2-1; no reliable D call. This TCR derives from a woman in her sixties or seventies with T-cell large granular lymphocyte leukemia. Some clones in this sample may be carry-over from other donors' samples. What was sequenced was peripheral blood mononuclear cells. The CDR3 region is CASSPRLDDNEQFF. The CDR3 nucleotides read TGTGCCAGCTCACCAAGGCTAGATGATAATGAGCAGTTCTTC. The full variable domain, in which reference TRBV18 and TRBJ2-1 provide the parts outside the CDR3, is NAGVMQNPRHLVRRRGQEARLRCSPMKGHSHVYWYRQLPEEGLKFMVYLQKENIIDESGMPKERFSAEFPKEGPSILRIQQVVRGDSAAYFCASSPRLDDNEQFFGPGTRLTVL.